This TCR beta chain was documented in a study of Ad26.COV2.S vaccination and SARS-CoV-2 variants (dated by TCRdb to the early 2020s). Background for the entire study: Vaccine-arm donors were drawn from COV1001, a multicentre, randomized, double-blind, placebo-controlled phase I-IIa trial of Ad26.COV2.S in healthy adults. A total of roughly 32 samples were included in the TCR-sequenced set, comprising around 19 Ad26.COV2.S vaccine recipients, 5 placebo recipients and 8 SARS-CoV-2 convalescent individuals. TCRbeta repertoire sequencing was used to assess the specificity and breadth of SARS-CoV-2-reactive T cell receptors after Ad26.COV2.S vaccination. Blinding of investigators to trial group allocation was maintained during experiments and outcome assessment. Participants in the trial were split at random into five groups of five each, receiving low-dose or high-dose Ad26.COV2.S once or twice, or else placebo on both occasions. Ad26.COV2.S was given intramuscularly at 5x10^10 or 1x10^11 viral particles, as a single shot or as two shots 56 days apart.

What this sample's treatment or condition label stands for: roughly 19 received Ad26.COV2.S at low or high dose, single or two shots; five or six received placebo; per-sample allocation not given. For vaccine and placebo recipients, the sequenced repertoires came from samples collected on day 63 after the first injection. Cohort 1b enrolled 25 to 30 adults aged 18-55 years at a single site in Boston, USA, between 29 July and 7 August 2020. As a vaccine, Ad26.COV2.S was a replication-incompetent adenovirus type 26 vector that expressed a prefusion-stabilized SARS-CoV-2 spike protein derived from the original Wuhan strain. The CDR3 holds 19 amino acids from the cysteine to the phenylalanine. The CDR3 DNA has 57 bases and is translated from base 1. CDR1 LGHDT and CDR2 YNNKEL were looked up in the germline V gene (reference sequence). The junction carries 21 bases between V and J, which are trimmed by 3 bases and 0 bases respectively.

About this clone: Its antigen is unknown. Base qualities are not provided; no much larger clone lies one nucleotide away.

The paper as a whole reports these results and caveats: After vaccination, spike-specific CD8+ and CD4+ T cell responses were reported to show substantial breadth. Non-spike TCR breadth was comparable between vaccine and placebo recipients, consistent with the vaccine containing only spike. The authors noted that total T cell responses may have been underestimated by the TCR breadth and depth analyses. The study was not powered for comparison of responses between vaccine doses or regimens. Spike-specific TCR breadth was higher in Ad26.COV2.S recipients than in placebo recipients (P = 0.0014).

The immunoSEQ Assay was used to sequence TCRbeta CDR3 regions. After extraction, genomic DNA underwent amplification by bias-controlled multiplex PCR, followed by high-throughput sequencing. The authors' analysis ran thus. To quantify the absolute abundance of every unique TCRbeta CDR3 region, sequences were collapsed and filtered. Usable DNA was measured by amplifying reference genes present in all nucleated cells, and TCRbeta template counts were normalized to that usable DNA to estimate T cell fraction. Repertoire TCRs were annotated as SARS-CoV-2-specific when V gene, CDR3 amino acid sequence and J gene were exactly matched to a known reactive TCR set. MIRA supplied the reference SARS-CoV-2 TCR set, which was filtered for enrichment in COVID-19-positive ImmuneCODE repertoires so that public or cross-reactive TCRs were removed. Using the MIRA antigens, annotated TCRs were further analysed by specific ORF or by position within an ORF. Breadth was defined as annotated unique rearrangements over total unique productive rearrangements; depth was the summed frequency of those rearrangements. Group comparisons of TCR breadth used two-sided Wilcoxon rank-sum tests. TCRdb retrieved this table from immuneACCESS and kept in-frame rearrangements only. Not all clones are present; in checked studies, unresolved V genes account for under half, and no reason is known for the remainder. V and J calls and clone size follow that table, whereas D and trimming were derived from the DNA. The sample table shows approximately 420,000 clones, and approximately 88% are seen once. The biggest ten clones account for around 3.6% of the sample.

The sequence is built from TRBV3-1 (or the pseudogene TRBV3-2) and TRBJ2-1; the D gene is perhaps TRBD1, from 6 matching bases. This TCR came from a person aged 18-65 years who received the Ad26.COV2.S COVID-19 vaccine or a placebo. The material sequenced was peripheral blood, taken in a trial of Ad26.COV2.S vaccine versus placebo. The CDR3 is CASSQPRHREKSSYNEQFF. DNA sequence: TGTGCCAGCAGCCAGCCTAGACACAGGGAGAAAAGCTCCTACAATGAGCAGTTCTTC.